The 30 T cell receptor beta chains below all came from one sample that was sequenced in a study of T cells in Graves' hyperthyroidism and ophthalmopathy. Researchers took RNA transcripts and amplified the TCR beta CDR3 regions from them. RT-PCR in the first round (using the HTBI primer set) targeted the TCR CDR3. TCRdb re-analysed the multiplex PCR reads in MiXCR, keeping a single row per CDR3 protein. The sample includes about 660,000 distinct CDR3 sequences, roughly 46% of them seen just once. The sample comprised peripheral blood or thyroid tissue (not recorded which). The receptors were sampled from an adult man with Graves' disease, either hyperthyroidism or ophthalmopathy (not recorded which).

This sequence joins TRBV29-1 and TRBJ1-1; no clear D gene. V lost 5 bases, J lost 4 bases, and 17 bases lay in between. The CDR3 has 14 residues. Germline V CDR1 and CDR2: SQVTM, ANQGSEA. In DNA form, the CDR3 reads TGCAGCGTTCCCGATAGTTCTAGCGGCACTGAAGCTTTCTTT. Protein product: CSVPDSSSGTEAFF. Together with reference TRBV29-1 and TRBJ1-1, the CDR3 gives the full variable domain: SAVISQKPSRDICQRGTSLTIQCQVDSQVTMMFWYRQQPGQSLTLIATANQGSEATYESGFVIDKFPISRPNLTFSTLTVSNMSPEDSSIYLCSVPDSSSGTEAFFGQGTRLTVV.

The genes are TRBV7-2 and TRBJ2-7; D unresolved. The ends were cut back, 5 bases at V and 2 bases at J, with 7 bases in the middle. Looked up from germline, CDR1 is SGHTA and CDR2 is FQGNSA. The length of the CDR3 is 12 residues. The CDR3 loop is CASSHWTYEQYF. In DNA form, the CDR3 reads TGTGCCAGCAGCCACTGGACCTACGAGCAGTACTTC. Full variable domain (remainder filled in from reference TRBV7-2 and TRBJ2-7): GAGVSQSPSNKVTEKGKDVELRCDPISGHTALYWYRQSLGQGLEFLIYFQGNSAPDKSGLPSDRFSAERTGGSVSTLTIQRTQQEDSAVYLCASSHWTYEQYFGPGTRLTVT.

The CDR3 DNA sequence: TGTGCCAGCACCGCTGCCGGGGTTGGTCTGGGTGGCTACACCTTC. This gives the protein CASTAAGVGLGGYTF. V gene TRBV6-5 combines with J gene TRBJ1-2; D gene uncertain. Germline CDR1 and CDR2: MNHEY and SVGAGI. V lost 7 bases and J lost 7, with 22 bases in between. The CDR3 contains 15 residues.

About this clonotype itself: In this CDR3 the conserved last residue, phenylalanine or tryptophan, is missing, so a read error is likely. Because the CDR3's place on the DNA is in doubt, the DNA is left out and the CDR3 is given as listed by TCRdb. The genes are TRBV29-1 and TRBJ1-6. 8 amino acids form the CDR3, both terminal residues included. Germline CDR1 reads SQVTM; CDR2 reads ANQGSEA. The CDR3 sequence: CSVGGVRL.

This chain joins TRBV25-1 and TRBJ1-2; 11 positions agree with TRBD1. Per the germline V gene, CDR1 is MGHDK and CDR2 is SYGVNS. The CDR3 length is 18 residues. Trimming at V came to 6 bases and at J to 5 bases, leaving 17 bases not matched to a gene. DNA for the CDR3: TGTGCCAGCAGCTTGGGACAGGGGGGCGGTCCCAGTGTTTATGGCTACACCTTC. Its translation: CASSLGQGGGPSVYGYTF.

Worth noting for this clonotype: It may be a read error: a sequence one base away is much more abundant. The chain recombines TRBV10-3 with TRBJ1-3; D is unclear. CDR3 size: 13 residues. Trimming pared 3 bases from V and 3 bases from J, leaving 6 bases between. The germline V gene encodes CDR1 ENHRY and CDR2 SYGVKD. The CDR3 nucleotides are TGTGCCATCAGTGAAGGTTTTGGAAACACCATATATTTT. This encodes CAISEGFGNTIYF.

The genes are TRBV5-1 and TRBJ2-7; D remains ambiguous. CDR1 and CDR2 (germline): SGHRS, YFSETQ. CDR3 size: 13 residues. The germline V and J ends were trimmed by 2 bases and 3 bases, with 9 bases remaining between them. CDR3 amino acids: CASSLGENYEQYF. The CDR3 DNA sequence: TGCGCCAGCAGCTTAGGTGAGAACTACGAGCAGTACTTC.

This clonotype was recorded at least ten times. This rearrangement joins TRBV7-8 to TRBJ1-6; no definite D call. Trimming stripped 2 bases from V and 5 bases from J, with 1 base between. The CDR3 covers 12 residues. In germline, CDR1 is SGHVS, CDR2 FQNEAQ. CDR3 residues: CASSLNNSPLHF. The DNA of the CDR3 is TGTGCCAGCAGCTTAAATAATTCACCCCTCCACTTT.

The chain links TRBV7-9 to TRBJ1-2, with 7 bases that match TRBD1. This CDR3 spans 16 amino acids. The V and J ends lost 5 bases and 2 bases, in that order; junction bases with no gene match: 11. Germline CDR1 reads SEHNR; CDR2 reads FQNEAQ (reference sequence). CDR3 loop: CASSPPYRGQNYGYTF. The CDR3 DNA reads as TGTGCCAGCAGCCCACCATACCGGGGACAGAACTATGGCTACACCTTC.

The chain has TRBV5-1 and TRBJ2-5; 8 nucleotides align to TRBD2. The V segment lost 0 bases and the J segment 4 bases; nucleotides outside the gene matches: 8. The V gene's germline CDR1 is SGHRS and CDR2 YFSETQ. The CDR3 is 16 residues long. The CDR3 loop is CASSLAGAGAGETQYF. The CDR3 bases are TGCGCCAGCAGCTTGGCCGGAGCGGGAGCGGGAGAGACCCAGTACTTC.

Concerning this clonotype itself: A read error may be the cause here, since a much bigger clone is one base away. V usage is TRBV19 and J usage is TRBJ1-1, with D unresolved. The V end lost 4 bases, the J end lost 1 base, and 7 bases lay between the germline ends. This CDR3 has 13 amino acids. In germline, CDR1 is LNHDA, CDR2 SQIVND (reference sequence). This CDR3 reads CASSKQRNTEAFF. The CDR3, as DNA: TGTGCCAGTAGTAAACAGAGGAACACTGAAGCTTTCTTT.

In its sample, this clonotype was seen many times. V gene TRBV6-5 combines with J gene TRBJ1-1; D is unclear. This CDR3 is 13 amino acids long. Trimming cost V 6 bases and J 4 bases, with 12 bases left between them. Germline CDR1 reads MNHEY; CDR2 reads SVGAGI. The CDR3 protein is CASSDASGTEAFF. The CDR3 DNA sequence: TGTGCCAGCAGCGACGCATCGGGCACTGAAGCTTTCTTT.

This clonotype was seen a few times. The J gene is TRBJ1-4, the V gene TRBV9; D perhaps matches TRBD1 (5 bases). Germline V CDR1 and CDR2: SGDLS, YYNGEE. The CDR3 consists of 18 residues. Trimming stripped 0 bases from V and 0 bases from J, with 15 bases between. The CDR3 is CASSVEGNRYATNEKLFF. The CDR3 DNA sequence: TGTGCCAGCAGCGTAGAGGGGAACCGTTACGCAACTAATGAAAAACTGTTTTTT.

This clonotype has only a few counts. The chain links TRBV6-1 to TRBJ2-6; D gene uncertain. Germline CDR1 is MNHNS and CDR2 is SASEGT. CDR3 size: 14 residues. V gave up 7 bases and J gave up 0 bases, with 7 bases separating them. Here the CDR3 DNA reads TGTGCCAGCACCCCTAGCTCTGGGGCCAACGTCCTGACTTTC. Residues: CASTPSSGANVLTF.

The V gene is TRBV12-3 or TRBV12-4, the J gene TRBJ2-3; D unclear. Trimming shortened V by 5 bases and J by 7 bases, and 7 bases separated the two germline ends. There are 11 residues in the CDR3. The CDR3 DNA sequence: TGTGCCAGCAGTGCGACGAATACGCAGTATTTT. Translated, it gives CASSATNTQYF.

This clonotype was observed a single time. V usage is TRBV20-1 and J usage is TRBJ1-3; TRBD1 is a possible D gene (6 bases). This CDR3 is 16 amino acids long. CDR1 DFQATT and CDR2 SNEGSKA come from the germline V gene (reference sequence). V was trimmed by 1 base and J by 0 bases, leaving 13 bases between them. DNA of the CDR3: TGCAGTGCTAGAGTTCGGAGGGGGAACTCTGGAAACACCATATATTTT. Protein sequence: CSARVRRGNSGNTIYF.

This clonotype was seen ten or more times. This chain connects TRBV2 to TRBJ2-6; D is uncertain. This CDR3 is 16 amino acids long. Germline values: CDR1 SNHLY, CDR2 FYNNEI. Trimming removed 5 bases from V and 0 bases from J, with 11 bases in between. The CDR3 spells CASSKDGSSGANVLTF. The CDR3 coding sequence is TGTGCCAGCAGTAAGGACGGCTCCTCTGGGGCCAACGTCCTGACTTTC.

This clonotype was seen once. The chain combines TRBV25-1 with TRBJ1-2; possible D gene TRBD1, 5 bases. The V and J ends lost 8 bases and 7 bases respectively, with 8 bases between them. CDR1 and CDR2 (germline): MGHDK, SYGVNS. The CDR3 loop spans 10 amino acids. DNA of the CDR3: TGTGCCAGCTTAGACAGTGGCTACACCTTC. Protein sequence: CASLDSGYTF.

This clonotype was seen a handful of times. The gene calls are TRBV9 and TRBJ1-5; no firm D call. This CDR3 has 13 amino acids. Germline CDR1 reads SGDLS; CDR2 reads YYNGEE. The V and J ends lost 4 bases and 9 bases respectively, with 14 bases between them. CDR3 bases: TGTGCCAGCAGCCCCCCCAAGGGCTCGCCCCAGCATTTT. Translating it yields CASSPPKGSPQHF.

A single count supports this clonotype. This sequence joins TRBV15 and TRBJ1-2; TRBD1 matches at 8 bases. The CDR3 covers 13 residues. J lost 9 bases, V lost 6 bases, and 9 bases had no gene match. CDR1 and CDR2 from the germline V gene are LNHNV and YYDKDF (reference sequence). CDR3 nucleotide sequence: TGTGCCACCAGGGGACAGGTACCTTCGCGCTACACCTTC. This encodes CATRGQVPSRYTF.

This clonotype has only one observation. The chain couples TRBV5-1 to TRBJ1-1; the D is unclear. Trimming removed 4 bases from V and 0 bases from J, with 13 bases in between. The CDR3 spans 15 residues. Looked up from germline, CDR1 is SGHRS and CDR2 is YFSETQ. The CDR3 loop is CASSQDGEMNTEAFF. Written as DNA, the CDR3 is TGCGCCAGCAGCCAAGACGGGGAAATGAACACTGAAGCTTTCTTT.

Comments on this clonotype: One base away lies a much larger clone, so this may be a sequencing read error. The chain joins TRBV19 to TRBJ2-2; D uncertain. Germline V gene sequence: CDR1 LNHDA, CDR2 SQIVND (reference sequence). The length of the CDR3 is 13 residues. The CDR3 reads CASGMGWQGELFF. The CDR3 bases are TGTGCCAGTGGTATGGGTTGGCAGGGGGAGCTGTTTTTT.

The rearrangement joins TRBV29-1 to TRBJ2-7; TRBD2 might be the D (6 bases). The CDR3 runs to 13 residues. The germline V and J ends were trimmed by 3 bases and 2 bases, with 11 bases remaining between them. Germline V lookup: CDR1 SQVTM, CDR2 ANQGSEA. The CDR3 bases are TGCAGCGTTGAGCGGGGCTACACCTACGAGCAGTACTTC. Residues: CSVERGYTYEQYF.

This clonotype appeared a few times. The chain couples TRBV7-4 to TRBJ2-7; TRBD1 aligns across 7 bases. The trim removed 5 bases at V and 6 bases at J, leaving 13 bases unmatched. CDR3 length: 15 amino acids. The germline gives CDR1 SGHVT, CDR2 SQSDAQ. CDR3 amino acids: CASSLDRVGIGEQYF. The CDR3 DNA follows: TGTGCCAGCAGCCTCGACAGGGTGGGGATAGGCGAGCAGTACTTC.

Regarding this clonotype: The germline gene is not matched at one end of the junction; a read error may be the cause. The chain joins TRBV24-1 to TRBJ1-2; D is undetermined. The CDR3 contains 13 residues. Germline V CDR1 and CDR2: KGHDR, SFDVKD. In nucleotides, the CDR3 is TGTGCCACCAGTGACCCCGGACTCTATGGCCACACCTTC. Its protein is CATSDPGLYGHTF.

This chain uses TRBV29-1 with TRBJ1-1; D unclear. The CDR3 is made up of 12 amino acids. With 8 bases removed from V and 3 bases from J, the gap between germline ends came to 13 bases. Germline V CDR1 and CDR2: SQVTM, ANQGSEA. Here the CDR3 DNA reads TGCAGCCAAGTTCTCGCAGACACTGAAGCTTTCTTT. Residues: CSQVLADTEAFF.

This chain uses TRBV6-5 with TRBJ2-5, with TRBD1 identical over 8 bases. The CDR3 is 15 amino acids. The J segment lost 2 bases and the V segment lost 5 bases, leaving 7 bases of the junction unmatched. Looked up from germline, CDR1 is MNHEY and CDR2 is SVGAGI. The CDR3 DNA follows: TGTGCCAGCAGTGAAGCCAGGGGGCGGCAAGAGACCCAGTACTTC. This sequence encodes CASSEARGRQETQYF.

The V and J genes are TRBV7-6 and TRBJ2-7; the match to TRBD2 covers 9 bases. Germline V gene sequence: CDR1 SGHVS, CDR2 FNYEAQ. V shed 5 bases, J shed 2 bases, and the junction held 7 bases outside the gene matches. The CDR3 loop spans 15 amino acids. The CDR3 bases are TGTGCCAGCAGCCCCAGCGGGGGGCGACCCTACGAGCAGTACTTC. Encoded protein: CASSPSGGRPYEQYF.

The sample holds one count of this clonotype. The chain joins TRBV7-2 to TRBJ1-1; 9 nucleotides align to TRBD1. From germline, CDR1 is SGHTA and CDR2 FQGNSA. V lost 5 bases, J lost 3 bases, and 10 bases stayed unmatched. The CDR3 has 16 amino acids. CDR3 residues: CASSNLPGQGDTEAFF. In DNA form, the CDR3 reads TGTGCCAGCAGCAATCTTCCGGGACAGGGAGACACTGAAGCTTTCTTT.

This clonotype was counted ten times or more. The DNA for the CDR3 is TGTGCCAGCAGCTTAGGCGGGACAGGGTTGGACACCATATATTTT. Translating it yields CASSLGGTGLDTIYF. The V gene is TRBV7-9, the J gene TRBJ1-3, with TRBD1 identical over 9 bases. The CDR3 runs to 15 residues. V trimming: 1 base; J trimming: 8 bases; junction bases outside the gene matches: 6. From germline, CDR1 is SEHNR and CDR2 FQNEAQ (reference sequence). The full variable domain, completed using reference TRBV7-9 and TRBJ1-3, is DTGVSQNPRHKITKRGQNVTFRCDPISEHNRLYWYRQTLGQGPEFLTYFQNEAQLEKSRLLSDRFSAERPKGSFSTLEIQRTEQGDSAMYLCASSLGGTGLDTIYFGEGSWLTVV.